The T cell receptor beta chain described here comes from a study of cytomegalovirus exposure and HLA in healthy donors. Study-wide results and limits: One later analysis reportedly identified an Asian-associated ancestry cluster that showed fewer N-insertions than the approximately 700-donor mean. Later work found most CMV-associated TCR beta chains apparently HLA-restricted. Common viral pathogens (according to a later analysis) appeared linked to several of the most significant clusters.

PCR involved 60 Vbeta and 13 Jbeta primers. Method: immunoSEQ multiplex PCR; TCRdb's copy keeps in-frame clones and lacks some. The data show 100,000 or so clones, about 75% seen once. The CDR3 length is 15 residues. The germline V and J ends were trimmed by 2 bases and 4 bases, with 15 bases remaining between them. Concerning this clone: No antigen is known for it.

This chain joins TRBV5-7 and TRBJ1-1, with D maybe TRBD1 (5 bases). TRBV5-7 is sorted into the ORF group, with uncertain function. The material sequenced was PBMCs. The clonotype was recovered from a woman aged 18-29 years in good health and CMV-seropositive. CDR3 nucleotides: TGTGCCAGCAGCTTATGGTTGGGGGGGGGCACTGAAGCTTTCTTT. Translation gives CASSLWLGGGTEAFF.